The source of this T cell receptor beta chain is a study of T cells in Graves' hyperthyroidism and ophthalmopathy. The study's findings and limits: Within blood appeared most thyroid clonotypes that had expanded above 0.001. Ophthalmopathy cases were set apart from stable hyperthyroidism by a 13 V-J model.

For Graves' hyperthyroidism to be stable, ophthalmopathy could not progress within 18 months. Note on this clonotype: Its antigen remains unknown.

The V gene's germline CDR1 is SNHLY and CDR2 FYNNEI. V was clipped by 1 base and J by 1 base, with 8 bases between them. This CDR3 contains 14 residues. RNA transcripts provided the source from which TCR beta CDR3 regions were amplified. The HTBI primer set was used in a first-round RT-PCR of the TCR CDR3. One entry per CDR3 protein, called by TCRdb with MiXCR from the multiplex PCR reads. Counted here are roughly 170,000 distinct CDR3 sequences, about 18% occurring once; the ten biggest clones make up roughly 29%. The origin of this receptor is a woman aged 50 to 60 with Graves' hyperthyroidism. Sequenced: blood. The J gene is TRBJ2-7, the V gene TRBV2; D is possibly TRBD2 (6 bases). CDR3 nucleotides: TGTGCCAGCAGTGAAGTGGAGGGTTCCTACGAGCAGTACTTC. This translates into CASSEVEGSYEQYF.